A selection of T cell receptor beta chains follows, all from one sample in a study of cytomegalovirus exposure and HLA in healthy donors. Repertoires were generated with immunoSEQ multiplex PCR, while TCRdb's copy carries only in-frame clones and drops some. The sample contains around 100,000 clones, about 79% of which appear only once. Sequencing input: PBMCs. The source of these receptors is a woman between 18 and 29 years old in good health and CMV-seronegative. CDR3s include the opening cysteine and the closing phenylalanine or tryptophan. A D gene is named only where the DNA matches it firmly. Rows give clone size only sometimes, using once, few, many, or a class for an expanded clone.

V: TRBV4-3; size: NA; D: NA; length: 13; J: TRBJ1-1; DNA: TGCGCCAGCAGCCCTGGCCTCAACACTGAAGCTTTCTTT; CDR3: CASSPGLNTEAFF
V: TRBV6-4; size: few; D: NA; length: 23; J: TRBJ1-5; DNA: TGTGCCAGCAGTGACTCCAAGGAAGAGGCCCTCTGCGGCGGACTAAGAACAAATCAGCCCCAGCATTTT; CDR3: CASSDSKEEALCGGLRTNQPQHF
V: TRBV28; size: NA; D: NA; length: 17; J: TRBJ2-5; DNA: TGTGCCAGCAGTTTACCCGGGGTGGGGGGGCTGTGGGAGACCCAGTACTTC; CDR3: CASSLPGVGGLWETQYF
V: TRBV6-5; size: NA; D: NA; length: 13; J: TRBJ2-2; DNA: TGTGCCAGCAGTTATGTAGAGACCGGGGAGCTGTTTTTT; CDR3: CASSYVETGELFF
V: TRBV5-4; size: NA; D: TRBD2; length: 16; J: TRBJ2-2; DNA: TGTGCCAGCAAATCAGCGGGAGGGCGGAACACCGGGGAGCTGTTTTTT; CDR3: CASKSAGGRNTGELFF
V: TRBV5-1; size: NA; D: TRBD2; length: 14; J: TRBJ2-7; DNA: TGCGCCAGCAGTGCGGGACTAGCAGTCTACGGGCAGTACTTC; CDR3: CASSAGLAVYGQYF
V: TRBV6-1; size: NA; D: NA; length: 14; J: TRBJ2-2; DNA: TGTGCCAGCAGTGAAGGCATTAGTCCCGGGGAGCTGTTTTTT; CDR3: CASSEGISPGELFF
V: TRBV9; size: NA; D: NA; length: 15; J: TRBJ1-1; DNA: TGTGCCAGCAGAGCCTTCAGGGGCGAGGACACTGAAGCTTTCTTT; CDR3: CASRAFRGEDTEAFF
V: TRBV6-1; size: NA; D: NA; length: 16; J: TRBJ2-4; DNA: TGTGCCAGCAGTGAAGAAATACGCGGAGCTAAAAACATTCAGTACTTC; CDR3: CASSEEIRGAKNIQYF
V: TRBV18; size: NA; D: TRBD2; length: 15; J: TRBJ2-1; DNA: TGTGCCAGCTCACCACCCGGGACTAGCGGGAACGAGCAGTTCTTC; CDR3: CASSPPGTSGNEQFF
V: TRBV13; size: few; D: TRBD2; length: 14; J: TRBJ2-3; DNA: TGTGCCAGCAGCCTCTTCAGCGGGGGGGGTACGCAGTATTTT; CDR3: CASSLFSGGGTQYF
V: TRBV5-1; size: few; D: NA; length: 15; J: TRBJ2-4; DNA: TGCGCCAGCAGTCCGGGAACGGTCAATCTCAACATTCAGTACTTC; CDR3: CASSPGTVNLNIQYF
V: TRBV9; size: NA; D: NA; length: 13; J: TRBJ2-7; DNA: TGTGCCAGCAGCCCCAATGTGGCTGGCGAGCAGTACTTC; CDR3: CASSPNVAGEQYF
V: TRBV6-5; size: NA; D: TRBD1; length: 16; J: TRBJ1-6; DNA: TGTGCCAGCAGTTACTCGAGGGACAGGGGGCGGACACCCCTCCACTTT; CDR3: CASSYSRDRGRTPLHF
V: TRBV4-3; size: NA; D: NA; length: 15; J: TRBJ1-1; DNA: TGCGCCAGCAGCCCCCGGGACGGGAGGAGCACTGAAGCTTTCTTT; CDR3: CASSPRDGRSTEAFF
V: TRBV11-1; size: NA; D: NA; length: 14; J: TRBJ2-7; DNA: TGTGCCAGCAGCCGGGCCAACGAGGGCTACGAGCAGTACTTC; CDR3: CASSRANEGYEQYF
V: TRBV11-3; size: NA; D: TRBD1; length: 20; J: TRBJ1-1; DNA: TGTGCCAGCAGCTTAGGGGAGAGGCAGGGGGCGGGTCCAATGAACACTGAAGCTTTCTTT; CDR3: CASSLGERQGAGPMNTEAFF
V: TRBV7-9; size: NA; D: TRBD2; length: 16; J: TRBJ2-2; DNA: TGTGCCAGCAGCGACCGGACTAGCGGGAACACCGGGGAGCTGTTTTTT; CDR3: CASSDRTSGNTGELFF
V: TRBV13; size: NA; D: NA; length: 15; J: TRBJ2-6; DNA: TGTGCCAGCAGCCCAGACAGCTCTGGGGCCAACGTCCTGACTTTC; CDR3: CASSPDSSGANVLTF
V: TRBV19; size: NA; D: NA; length: 15; J: TRBJ2-2; DNA: TGTGCCAGTAGCCGGGGATCGGAAGTCACCGGGGAGCTGTTTTTT; CDR3: CASSRGSEVTGELFF
V: TRBV30; size: NA; D: TRBD2; length: 15; J: TRBJ2-1; DNA: TGTGCCTGGAGACGACTAGCTCCCGGGGACGGTGAGCAGTTCTTC; CDR3: CAWRRLAPGDGEQFF
V: TRBV6-5; size: NA; D: NA; length: 13; J: TRBJ1-1; DNA: TGTGCCAGCAGGGGGGGAGGAGACACTGAAGCTTTCTTT; CDR3: CASRGGGDTEAFF
V: TRBV9; size: NA; D: NA; length: 14; J: TRBJ2-6; DNA: TGTGCCAGCAGCGAAAACTATGGGGCCAACGTCCTGACTTTC; CDR3: CASSENYGANVLTF
V: TRBV28; size: NA; D: TRBD2; length: 16; J: TRBJ2-1; DNA: TGTGCCAGCAGTCCTCTCCGGGAGGGCCTTAGCAATGAGCAGTTCTTC; CDR3: CASSPLREGLSNEQFF
V: TRBV7-2; size: NA; D: NA; length: 15; J: TRBJ1-4; DNA: TGTGCCAGCAGCAACGGGGGGAGGGGAAATGAAAAACTGTTTTTT; CDR3: CASSNGGRGNEKLFF
V: TRBV7-2; size: NA; D: NA; length: 15; J: TRBJ2-5; DNA: TGTGCCAGCAGCTTAAGTATTTCTATCAAAGAGACCCAGTACTTC; CDR3: CASSLSISIKETQYF
V: TRBV4-1; size: NA; D: NA; length: 18; J: TRBJ2-3; DNA: TGCGCCAGCAGCCAAGTTAGTGGGGGCTTCCTGTCGACAGATACGCAGTATTTT; CDR3: CASSQVSGGFLSTDTQYF
V: TRBV5-1; size: few; D: NA; length: 15; J: TRBJ1-2; DNA: TGCGCCAGCAGCTTTGGAGGGGCGCCGAACTATGGCTACACCTTC; CDR3: CASSFGGAPNYGYTF
V: TRBV28; size: NA; D: NA; length: 13; J: TRBJ1-6; DNA: TGTGCCAGCAGTTGGGGGCGCCGTTCACCCCTCCACTTT; CDR3: CASSWGRRSPLHF
V: TRBV4-2; size: NA; D: NA; length: 16; J: TRBJ2-7; DNA: TGTGCCAGCAGCCAAGATGGGGGGCGGGGGAACTACGAGCAGTACTTC; CDR3: CASSQDGGRGNYEQYF
V: TRBV6-5; size: NA; D: NA; length: 14; J: TRBJ1-1; DNA: TGTGCCAGCAGCCAACAGGAGTCTACCCTTGAAGCTTTCTTT; CDR3: CASSQQESTLEAFF
V: TRBV30; size: NA; D: NA; length: 14; J: TRBJ1-1; DNA: TGTGCCTGGAGTGCCTCCTTTCGGAACACTGAAGCTTTCTTT; CDR3: CAWSASFRNTEAFF
V: TRBV7-9; size: NA; D: TRBD2; length: 16; J: TRBJ2-3; DNA: TGTGCCAGCAGCCCGACTAGCGGGGGGGCATCTGATACGCAGTATTTT; CDR3: CASSPTSGGASDTQYF
V: TRBV18; size: NA; D: NA; length: 13; J: TRBJ1-2; DNA: TGTGCCAGCTCACGCAGGGGCGGCTATGGCTACACCTTC; CDR3: CASSRRGGYGYTF
V: TRBV10-2; size: NA; D: TRBD2; length: 20; J: TRBJ2-1; DNA: TGCGCCAGCTCACTACCCCGACTAGCGGGAGTAGGCCACTCCTACAATGAGCAGTTCTTC; CDR3: CASSLPRLAGVGHSYNEQFF
V: TRBV7-9; size: once; D: NA; length: 12; J: TRBJ1-4; DNA: TGTTCCAGCAGCGGGGGACTTCGACGTTTGTTTTTT; CDR3: CSSSGGLRRLFF
V: TRBV11-1; size: NA; D: TRBD1; length: 16; J: TRBJ1-5; DNA: TGTGCCAGCAGCTTAACGACAGGGGATTTTGGTCAGCCCCAGCATTTT; CDR3: CASSLTTGDFGQPQHF
V: TRBV4-3; size: few; D: NA; length: 16; J: TRBJ2-3; DNA: TGCGCCAGCAGCCAAGATTTCCCCGGGGGAGGAGATACGCAGTATTTT; CDR3: CASSQDFPGGGDTQYF
V: TRBV27; size: few; D: NA; length: 13; J: TRBJ1-3; DNA: TGTGCCAGCAGTTCGAGGAGGGGAAACACCATATATTTT; CDR3: CASSSRRGNTIYF
V: TRBV30; size: NA; D: NA; length: 16; J: TRBJ1-4; DNA: TGTGCCTGGAGCCGGCCCAATGTGGGGGGAAGGGAAAAACTGTTTTTT; CDR3: CAWSRPNVGGREKLFF
V: TRBV5-1; size: once; D: NA; length: 15; J: TRBJ2-7; DNA: TGCGCCAGCAGCTTACTTCAGGGGAATCCCTACGAGCAGTACTTC; CDR3: CASSLLQGNPYEQYF
V: TRBV6-5; size: NA; D: NA; length: 15; J: TRBJ2-1; DNA: TGTGCCAGCAGTTACCAACGGGTAAAGATGGGTGAGCAGTTCTTC; CDR3: CASSYQRVKMGEQFF
V: TRBV25-1; size: NA; D: NA; length: 14; J: TRBJ1-6; DNA: TGTGCCAGTAGTGTGGAGTGGGAGAGTTCACCCCTCCACTTT; CDR3: CASSVEWESSPLHF
V: TRBV19; size: NA; D: NA; length: 16; J: TRBJ2-1; DNA: TGTGCCAGTAGTATTTCGGGTGCTGGGTCCTACAATGAGCAGTTCTTC; CDR3: CASSISGAGSYNEQFF
V: TRBV30; size: NA; D: NA; length: 15; J: TRBJ2-5; DNA: TGTGCCTGGAGCCTCCCGGCCAGCGCACAAGAGACCCAGTACTTC; CDR3: CAWSLPASAQETQYF
V: TRBV20-1; size: NA; D: NA; length: 10; J: TRBJ2-7; DNA: TGCAGTGCCCAGTACTACGAGCAGTACTTC; CDR3: CSAQYYEQYF
V: TRBV2; size: NA; D: NA; length: 9; J: TRBJ2-7; DNA: TGTGCCACCCGCTACGAGCAGTACTTC; CDR3: CATRYEQYF
V: TRBV7-3; size: NA; D: NA; length: 12; J: TRBJ2-5; DNA: TGTGCCAGCAGCTTCGGGGGAGAGACCCAGTACTTC; CDR3: CASSFGGETQYF